This entry is about one TCR beta chain. Antigen: not known. This sample was taken from a study of cytomegalovirus exposure and HLA in healthy donors. Study summary: The early release's HLA-typed donors yielded some 85 million unique TCRs.

Findings of the study overall: Most TCR sequences were uncommon, yet certain public TCRs appeared in many donors. TCR association rates varied by HLA locus in a later analysis, with DRB1 highest and HLA-C lowest.

Germline V lookup: CDR1 LGHNA, CDR2 YSLEER. The CDR3 loop spans 14 amino acids. Between the trimmed V and J ends, which lost 0 bases and 3 bases, there was a span of 9 bases. The PCR contained 60 Vbeta and 13 Jbeta primers. How the authors handled the data: It was a later analysis that counted tens of millions of unique TCR beta chains, of which around 11 million were shared. This table comes from immunoSEQ multiplex PCR, and its TCRdb copy is limited to in-frame clones, with some not included. V and J calls and clone size follow that table, whereas D and trimming were derived from the DNA. The sample has a few hundred thousand clones; just under 85% are singletons.

Sequenced material: PBMCs. This rearrangement joins TRBV4-3 to TRBJ2-7, with no clear D. The sequence was obtained from a woman in her thirties or forties in good health and CMV-seropositive. The CDR3 loop is CASSQDRINYEQYF. The DNA of the CDR3 is TGCGCCAGCAGCCAAGACAGAATAAACTACGAGCAGTACTTC.